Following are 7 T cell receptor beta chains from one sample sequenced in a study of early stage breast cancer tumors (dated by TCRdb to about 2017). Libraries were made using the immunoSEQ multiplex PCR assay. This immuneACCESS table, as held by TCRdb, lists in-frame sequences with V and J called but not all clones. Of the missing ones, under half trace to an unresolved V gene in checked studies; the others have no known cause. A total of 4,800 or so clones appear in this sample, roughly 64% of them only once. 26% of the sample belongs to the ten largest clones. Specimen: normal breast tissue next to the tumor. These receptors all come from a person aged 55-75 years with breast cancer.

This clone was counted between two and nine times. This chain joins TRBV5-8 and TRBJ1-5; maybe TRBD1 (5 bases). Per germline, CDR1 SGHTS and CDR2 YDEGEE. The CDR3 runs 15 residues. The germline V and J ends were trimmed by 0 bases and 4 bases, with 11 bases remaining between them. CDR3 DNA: TGTGCCAGCAGCTTGGGTGGAGGGGAAAATCAGCCCCAGCATTTT. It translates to CASSLGGGENQPQHF.

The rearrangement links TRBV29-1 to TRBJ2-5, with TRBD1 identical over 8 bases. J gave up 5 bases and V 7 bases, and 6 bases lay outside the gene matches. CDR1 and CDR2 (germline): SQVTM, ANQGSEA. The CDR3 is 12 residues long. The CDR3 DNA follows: TGCAGCGCCACAGGGGGGAAGGAGACCCAGTACTTC. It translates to CSATGGKETQYF.

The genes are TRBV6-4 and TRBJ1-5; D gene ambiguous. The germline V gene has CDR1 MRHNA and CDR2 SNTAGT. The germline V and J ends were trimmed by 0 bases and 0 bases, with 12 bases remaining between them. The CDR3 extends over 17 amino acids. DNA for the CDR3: TGTGCCAGCAGTGACTCCAGGATTCCCTATAGCAATCAGCCCCAGCATTTT. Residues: CASSDSRIPYSNQPQHF.

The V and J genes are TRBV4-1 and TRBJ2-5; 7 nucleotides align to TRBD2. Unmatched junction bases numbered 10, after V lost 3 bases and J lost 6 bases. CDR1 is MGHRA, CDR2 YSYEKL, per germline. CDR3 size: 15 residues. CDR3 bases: TGCGCCAGCAGCCAGGACTGGACTAGGAGTCAGACCCAGTACTTC. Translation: CASSQDWTRSQTQYF.

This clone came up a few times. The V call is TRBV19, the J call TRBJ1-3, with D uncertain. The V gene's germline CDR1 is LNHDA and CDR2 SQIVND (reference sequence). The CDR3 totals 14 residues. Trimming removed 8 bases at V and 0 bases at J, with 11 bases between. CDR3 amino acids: CASATAYSGNTIYF. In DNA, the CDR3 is TGTGCCAGTGCCACAGCTTACTCTGGAAACACCATATATTTT. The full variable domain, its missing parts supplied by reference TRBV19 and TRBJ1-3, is DGGITQSPKYLFRKEGQNVTLSCEQNLNHDAMYWYRQDPGQGLRLIYYSQIVNDFQKGDIAEGYSVSREKKESFPLTVTSAQKNPTAFYLCASATAYSGNTIYFGEGSWLTVV.

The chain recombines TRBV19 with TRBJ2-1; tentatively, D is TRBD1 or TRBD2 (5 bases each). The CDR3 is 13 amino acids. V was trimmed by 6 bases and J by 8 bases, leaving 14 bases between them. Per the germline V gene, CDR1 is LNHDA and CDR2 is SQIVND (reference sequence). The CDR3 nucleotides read TGTGCCAGTAGAGCGGTACAGGAGGATGAGCAGTTCTTC. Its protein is CASRAVQEDEQFF. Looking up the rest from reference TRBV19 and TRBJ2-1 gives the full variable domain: DGGITQSPKYLFRKEGQNVTLSCEQNLNHDAMYWYRQDPGQGLRLIYYSQIVNDFQKGDIAEGYSVSREKKESFPLTVTSAQKNPTAFYLCASRAVQEDEQFFGPGTRLTVL.

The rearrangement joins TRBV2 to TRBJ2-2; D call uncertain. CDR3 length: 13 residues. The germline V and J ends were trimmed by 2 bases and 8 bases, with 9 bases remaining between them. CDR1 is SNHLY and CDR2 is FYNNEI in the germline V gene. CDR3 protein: CASSEPKGGELFF. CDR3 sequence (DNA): TGTGCCAGCAGTGAACCAAAGGGTGGGGAGCTGTTTTTT.